What follows are 26 T cell receptor beta chains derived from one specimen sequenced in a study of blood T cell repertoires in COVID-19. Libraries were prepared by immunoSEQ multiplex PCR; TCRdb keeps only in-frame clonotypes and omits some of them. The sample shows approximately 170,000 clones, 80% to 90% of them seen only once. Sequencing was carried out using peripheral blood. These receptor sequences come from a man aged 18 to 35 who had recovered from COVID-19.

The chain is built from TRBV9 and TRBJ2-3; D is uncertain. In germline, CDR1 is SGDLS, CDR2 YYNGEE. Deletions cut 0 bases from V and 0 bases from J, with 11 bases between. This CDR3 has 16 amino acids. CDR3 amino acids: CASSVGLQASTDTQYF. The DNA of the CDR3 is TGTGCCAGCAGCGTAGGTCTGCAGGCTAGCACAGATACGCAGTATTTT.

Concerning this clone itself: One junction end disagrees with the germline gene, perhaps due to a read error. This chain joins TRBV6-2 or TRBV6-3 and TRBJ1-1; possibly TRBD1 for D (5 bases). CDR1 and CDR2 (germline): MNHEY, SVGEGT. The CDR3 consists of 14 residues. CDR3 residues: CAGSYRGTGTEAFF. The CDR3 coding sequence is TGTGCCGGCAGTTACCGGGGGACCGGCACTGAAGCTTTCTTT.

The chain has TRBV9 and TRBJ2-3, with a tentative D call TRBD1 (6 bases). Trimming took 3 bases from V and 4 from J, leaving 6 bases between them. The length of the CDR3 is 12 residues. Germline V gives CDR1 SGDLS, CDR2 YYNGEE. In DNA form, the CDR3 reads TGTGCCAGCAGCGAGGGGGCAGATACGCAGTATTTT. Its protein is CASSEGADTQYF.

The chain employs TRBV5-1 and TRBJ2-2; 16 bases fit TRBD2. CDR1 SGHRS and CDR2 YFSETQ come from the germline V gene. Trimming at V came to 4 bases and at J to 5 bases, leaving 5 bases not matched to a gene. This CDR3 spans 17 amino acids. The chain's CDR3 is CASSPGLAGGRTGELFF. CDR3 DNA sequence: TGCGCCAGCAGCCCGGGACTAGCGGGAGGGAGGACCGGGGAGCTGTTTTTT.

V is TRBV6-5 and J is TRBJ1-1; D is undetermined. Germline assignment: CDR1 MNHEY and CDR2 SVGAGI. The CDR3 spans 13 residues. Trimming cost V 10 bases and J 1 base, with 13 bases left between them. This chain's CDR3 is CATSGGRNTEAFF. The CDR3 nucleotides are TGTGCCACCTCGGGTGGGAGGAACACTGAAGCTTTCTTT.

The chain is built from TRBV19 and TRBJ2-6; 7 bases are shared with TRBD2. V shed 6 bases and J 2 bases; nucleotides not matched to a gene: 4. Germline loops: CDR1 LNHDA, CDR2 SQIVND (reference sequence). The CDR3 loop spans 15 amino acids. For the CDR3, the DNA is TGTGCCAGTAGCGTTCTAGCGGCTGGGGCCAACGTCCTGACTTTC. Amino acid sequence: CASSVLAAGANVLTF.

With respect to this clone: An end of the junction does not agree with germline; a read error may underlie this. The V gene is TRBV7-7, the J gene TRBJ2-1, with D possibly being TRBD2 (5 bases). Germline V gives CDR1 SSHAT, CDR2 FNYEAQ (reference sequence). This CDR3 has 17 amino acids. The CDR3 reads CASSPTLETTPYYEQFF. The CDR3 DNA is TGTGCTAGCAGCCCGACACTAGAGACCACACCCTACTATGAGCAGTTCTTC.

V and J are TRBV7-6 and TRBJ2-1; D call uncertain. The V end lost 1 base, the J end lost 2 bases, and 9 bases lay between the germline ends. This CDR3 spans 15 amino acids. Germline V gene data show CDR1 as SGHVS and CDR2 as FNYEAQ. The CDR3 bases are TGTGCCAGCAGCTTAGGTCCGCTAGCCTACAATGAGCAGTTCTTC. This translates into CASSLGPLAYNEQFF.

The chain is built from TRBV3-1 (or the pseudogene TRBV3-2) and TRBJ2-1, with a weak D call TRBD1 (6 bases). Trimming removed 0 bases from V and 7 bases from J, with 13 bases in between. CDR3 size: 15 residues. CDR1 and CDR2 (germline): LGHDT, YNNKEL (reference sequence). CDR3 coding DNA: TGTGCCAGCAGCCAAGAGGGGGCAGGGAAAAATGAGCAGTTCTTC. It is translated as CASSQEGAGKNEQFF.

The V gene is TRBV5-6, the J gene TRBJ2-1; 10 bases are shared with TRBD1. Germline CDR1 SGHDT, CDR2 YYEEEE. With 4 bases clipped from V and 9 bases from J, the junction kept 10 bases outside the gene matches. This CDR3 region has 15 residues. This chain's CDR3 is CASSPDRGRRSEQFF. The DNA of the CDR3 is TGTGCCAGCAGCCCCGACAGGGGGCGAAGAAGTGAGCAGTTCTTC.

This sequence joins TRBV6-5 and TRBJ2-2; TRBD2 matches 8 bases. Trimming at V came to 5 bases and at J to 3 bases, leaving 5 bases not matched to a gene. Per the germline V gene, CDR1 is MNHEY and CDR2 is SVGAGI. This CDR3 is 15 amino acids long. CDR3 residues: CASSLVTSDTGELFF. The CDR3 DNA reads TGTGCCAGCAGTCTTGTGACTAGCGACACCGGGGAGCTGTTTTTT.

The table lists this clone with a few counts. This rearrangement joins TRBV7-6 to TRBJ2-2; 7 bases line up with TRBD2. The germline V gene has CDR1 SGHVS and CDR2 FNYEAQ. This CDR3 spans 15 amino acids. V dropped 2 bases and J dropped 7; count of bases not matched to a gene: 7. CDR3 in amino acids: CASSLNQRDGGELFF. The CDR3 nucleotides are TGTGCCAGCAGCTTAAACCAGCGGGATGGCGGGGAGCTGTTTTTT.

This chain uses TRBV2 with TRBJ1-2; 8 bases map to TRBD1. The CDR3 is 14 residues long. Looked up from germline, CDR1 is SNHLY and CDR2 is FYNNEI. The V segment lost 2 bases and the J segment 4 bases; nucleotides outside the gene matches: 3. CDR3 residues: CASSETGTGYGYTF. The CDR3 region has the DNA TGTGCCAGCAGTGAAACCGGGACAGGCTATGGCTACACCTTC.

J is TRBJ1-5 and V is TRBV18; D may be TRBD1 (5 bases). The V end lost 4 bases, the J end lost 4 bases, and 8 bases lay between the germline ends. Germline loops: CDR1 KGHSH, CDR2 LQKENI. This CDR3 spans 13 amino acids. For the CDR3, the DNA is TGTGCCAGCTCACGGGACTGGAATCAGCCCCAGCATTTT. This codes for CASSRDWNQPQHF.

This chain joins TRBV27 and TRBJ2-7; 7 nucleotides match TRBD1. The CDR3 length is 18 residues. Losses at the gene ends were 2 bases for V and 7 bases for J; bases not matched to a gene: 20. Germline V lookup: CDR1 MNHEY, CDR2 SMNVEV (reference sequence). CDR3 nucleotides: TGTGCCAGCAGTTTAGCCCCCATAAAAGGGGGCAAACGGGCGGAGCAGTACTTC. It specifies CASSLAPIKGGKRAEQYF.

This clone showed up just once. The chain is built from TRBV29-1 and TRBJ2-2, with D maybe TRBD1 (5 bases). Germline-derived CDR1 and CDR2 are SQVTM and ANQGSEA. Trimming shortened V by 3 bases and J by 5 bases, and 10 bases separated the two germline ends. The CDR3 length is 13 residues. The CDR3 reads CSVDQGRTGELFF. As DNA, the CDR3 is TGCAGCGTTGATCAGGGCCGAACCGGGGAGCTGTTTTTT.

CDR3: CASSSRGSTNEKLFF. In nucleotides, the CDR3 is TGTGCCAGCAGCAGCAGGGGATCGACTAATGAAAAACTGTTTTTT. V and J are TRBV7-9 and TRBJ1-4, with TRBD1 as a possible D gene (6 bases). The CDR3 consists of 15 residues. Trimming left V 5 bases short and J 2 bases short, with 12 bases between. CDR1 is SEHNR, CDR2 FQNEAQ, per germline (reference sequence).

The V call is TRBV18, the J call TRBJ1-1, with 9 bases fitting TRBD1. The CDR3 has 14 residues. Germline V lookup: CDR1 KGHSH, CDR2 LQKENI. Trimming took 3 bases from V and 4 from J; bases not matched to a gene: 3. The CDR3 DNA is TGTGCCAGCTCACCCGGGACAGGGCCCACTGAAGCTTTCTTT. Its protein product is CASSPGTGPTEAFF.

The gene calls are TRBV4-3 and TRBJ2-7; D perhaps matches TRBD2 (6 bases). The CDR3 runs to 15 residues. V dropped 4 bases and J dropped 0 bases, with 13 bases sitting between them. Germline V gene sequence: CDR1 LGHNA, CDR2 YSLEER. CDR3 protein: CASSRGLPSSYEQYF. The CDR3 region has the DNA TGCGCCAGCAGCCGGGGACTCCCAAGCTCCTACGAGCAGTACTTC.

This clone has just a few counts. This sequence joins TRBV18 and TRBJ1-2; TRBD1 matches 8 bases. After removal of 3 bases from V and 2 bases from J, the junction contained 8 bases not matched to a gene. The CDR3 length is 16 residues. Germline V gives CDR1 KGHSH, CDR2 LQKENI. The CDR3 here is CASSPETTGANYGYTF. The DNA of the CDR3 is TGTGCCAGCTCACCGGAAACGACAGGGGCGAACTATGGCTACACCTTC.

The V and J genes are TRBV7-2 and TRBJ1-5, with TRBD1 matching over 12 bases. This CDR3 has 18 amino acids. Trimming cost V 0 bases and J 6 bases; bases outside gene matches: 9. Germline CDR1 and CDR2: SGHTA and FQGNSA. The CDR3 is CASSLAPTGTGGRQPQHF. Here the CDR3 DNA reads TGTGCCAGCAGCTTAGCCCCAACCGGGACAGGGGGCCGTCAGCCCCAGCATTTT.

J is TRBJ1-2 and V is TRBV14, with a possible D match to TRBD1 (6 bases). V lost 2 bases and J 4 bases, leaving 11 bases between the germline ends. Germline V CDR1 and CDR2: SGHDN, FVKESK. This CDR3 has 14 residues. CDR3 nucleotide sequence: TGTGCCAGCAGCCAAAGGGGGTGGATCTATGGCTACACCTTC. Encoded protein: CASSQRGWIYGYTF.

This clone was detected once. This chain links TRBV9 with TRBJ2-7, with D possibly TRBD2 on 6 matching bases. The length of the CDR3 is 16 residues. The V and J ends lost 0 bases and 0 bases respectively, with 13 bases between them. The germline gives CDR1 SGDLS, CDR2 YYNGEE. CDR3 protein: CASSVAAGSGSYEQYF. In DNA form, the CDR3 reads TGTGCCAGCAGCGTAGCTGCCGGGAGCGGCTCCTACGAGCAGTACTTC.

The gene calls are TRBV6-5 and TRBJ2-7; 7 nucleotides agree with TRBD1. The trim removed 2 bases at V and 3 bases at J, leaving 1 base unmatched. Germline CDR1 is MNHEY and CDR2 is SVGAGI. The CDR3 extends over 13 amino acids. CDR3 nucleotides: TGTGCCAGCAGTTACAGGGACAGCTACGAGCAGTACTTC. Translating gives CASSYRDSYEQYF.

V is TRBV28 and J is TRBJ2-5, with a tentative D call TRBD2 (6 bases). The V end lost 6 bases, the J end lost 5 bases, and 19 bases lay between the germline ends. This CDR3 has 15 amino acids. The germline CDR1 and CDR2 sequences are MDHEN and SYDVKM. The CDR3 reads CASSPLGGLGETQYF. In nucleotides, the CDR3 is TGTGCCAGCAGCCCTCTCGGAGGGCTCGGGGAGACCCAGTACTTC. Variable domain in full (rest from reference TRBV28 and TRBJ2-5): DVKVTQSSRYLVKRTGEKVFLECVQDMDHENMFWYRQDPGLGLRLIYFSYDVKMKEKGDIPEGYSVSREKKERFSLILESASTNQTSMYLCASSPLGGLGETQYFGPGTRLLVL.

The chain has TRBV7-2 and TRBJ2-6; 8 nucleotides align to TRBD1. The V and J ends lost 5 bases and 0 bases, in that order; junction bases with no gene match: 3. The CDR3 runs to 16 residues. CDR1 SGHTA and CDR2 FQGNSA come from the germline V gene. CDR3 amino acids: CASSRTGNSGANVLTF. Written as DNA, the CDR3 is TGTGCCAGCAGCCGGACAGGGAACTCTGGGGCCAACGTCCTGACTTTC. Based on the CDR3 plus reference TRBV7-2 and TRBJ2-6, the full variable domain is GAGVSQSPSNKVTEKGKDVELRCDPISGHTALYWYRQSLGQGLEFLIYFQGNSAPDKSGLPSDRFSAERTGGSVSTLTIQRTQQEDSAVYLCASSRTGNSGANVLTFGAGSRLTVL.